One T cell receptor beta chain is described in this entry. The sample belongs to a study of siplizumab effects on memory and regulatory T cells. Trimming stripped 4 bases from V and 2 bases from J, with 12 bases between. The CDR3 is 13 amino acids. Looked up from germline, CDR1 is GTSNPN and CDR2 is SVGIG (reference sequence). Using immunoSEQ multiplex PCR, the repertoire was profiled, and TCRdb retains in-frame clones only, with some absent. The sample holds nearly 85,000 clones, approximately 95% seen once. The sequenced sample was CD8+ T cells sorted from blood. This clonotype originated in a human donor in good health. The rearrangement uses TRBV30 and TRBJ2-7; tentative D call: TRBD1 (6 bases). CDR3 protein: CAWNLQGPYEQYF. CDR3 nucleotide sequence: TGTGCCTGGAACCTACAGGGACCCTACGAGCAGTACTTC.